What follows describes a single T cell receptor (beta chain). The antigen is unknown. Via MiXCR, TCRdb re-called the 5' RACE reads, giving one row per CDR3 protein. This table has 300,000 to 400,000 distinct CDR3 sequences, approximately 27% appearing once. This record belongs to a study of T-cell memory formation after mild COVID-19. Study-level findings and limits: There were some responding clones in pre-infection memory, which suggested that cross-reactive memory had joined. CD4+ contracting clones were mainly CM and EM; CD8+ ones, EMRA. CD4/CD8 balance characterized clones contracting day 15 to 85, and CD4+ skew characterized later expanders. The second-wave clones peaking on day 37 were not confirmed as SARS-CoV-2-specific.

V was clipped by 2 bases and J by 2 bases; unmatched bases: 4. The CDR3 has 16 residues. The germline CDR1 and CDR2 sequences are MNHEY and SVGEGT. The rearrangement links TRBV6-2 or TRBV6-3 to TRBJ1-2; 11 bases line up with TRBD1. Specimen: PBMCs or a T cell subset sorted from them (not recorded which). This TCR derives from an adult woman who had mild COVID-19 (a few samples of this study predate the infection). Cell type and time point are not known. The CDR3 bases are TGTGCCAGCAGTTACGGAGGACAGGGGGCGAACTATGGCTACACCTTC. It specifies CASSYGGQGANYGYTF.